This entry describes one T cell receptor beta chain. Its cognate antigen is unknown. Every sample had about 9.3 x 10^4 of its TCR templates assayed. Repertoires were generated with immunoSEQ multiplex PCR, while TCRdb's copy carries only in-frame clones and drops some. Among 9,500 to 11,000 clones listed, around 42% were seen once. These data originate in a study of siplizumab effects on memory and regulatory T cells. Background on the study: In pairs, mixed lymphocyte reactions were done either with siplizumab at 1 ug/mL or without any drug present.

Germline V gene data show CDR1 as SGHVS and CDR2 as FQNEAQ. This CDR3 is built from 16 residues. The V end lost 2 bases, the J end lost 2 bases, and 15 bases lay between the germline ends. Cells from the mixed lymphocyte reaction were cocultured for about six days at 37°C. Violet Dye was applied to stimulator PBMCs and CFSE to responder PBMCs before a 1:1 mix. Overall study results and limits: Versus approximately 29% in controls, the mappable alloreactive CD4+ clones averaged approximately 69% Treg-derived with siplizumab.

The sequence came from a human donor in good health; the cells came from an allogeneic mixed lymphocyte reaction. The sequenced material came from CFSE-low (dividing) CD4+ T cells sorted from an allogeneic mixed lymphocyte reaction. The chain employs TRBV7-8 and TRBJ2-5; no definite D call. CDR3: CASSLNRQDGQETQYF. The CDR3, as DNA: TGTGCCAGCAGCTTAAACCGGCAGGATGGTCAAGAGACCCAGTACTTC.